The rows below give T cell receptor beta chains drawn from one sample of a study of T cells after yellow fever vaccination. One entry per CDR3 protein, called by TCRdb with MiXCR from the 5' RACE reads. The sample comprises about 160,000 distinct CDR3 sequences, around 7% of which are singletons, and roughly 2.5% rests with the top ten. Sample: CD4+ T cells sorted from PBMCs, taken 5 days after the first yellow fever vaccination. Every receptor here comes from a man between 18 and 29 years old who received the YFV17D yellow fever vaccine. Each CDR3 is given with its conserved first and last residue. The order of the fields is D gene, V gene, J gene, clone size, CDR3 DNA, CDR3 protein. The D gene is left open where the match is weak. Not every row has a clone size; where given, it reads once, few, many or a size class.

d_call: TRBD1
v_call: TRBV19
j_call: TRBJ1-1
clone_size: NA
cdr3_nt: TGTGCCAGTATGGGGGGGGACAGATACAAAGCTTTCTTT
cdr3_aa: CASMGGDRYKAFF

d_call: NA
v_call: TRBV7-2
j_call: TRBJ2-3
clone_size: many
cdr3_nt: TGTGCCAGCAGCTACAGGCCTTCTAGCACAGATACGCAGTATTTT
cdr3_aa: CASSYRPSSTDTQYF

d_call: NA
v_call: TRBV19
j_call: TRBJ2-3
clone_size: few
cdr3_nt: TGTGCCACGGCGTCAGATACGCAGTATTTT
cdr3_aa: CATASDTQYF

d_call: TRBD1
v_call: TRBV11-2
j_call: TRBJ2-1
clone_size: many
cdr3_nt: TGTGCCAGCAGCTTGGGGACAGGGGCCTACAATGAGCAGTTCTTC
cdr3_aa: CASSLGTGAYNEQFF

d_call: TRBD1
v_call: TRBV19
j_call: TRBJ2-5
clone_size: few
cdr3_nt: TGTGCCAGTAATCACAGGGGAGAGACCCAGTACTTC
cdr3_aa: CASNHRGETQYF

d_call: NA
v_call: TRBV19
j_call: TRBJ2-1
clone_size: NA
cdr3_nt: TGTGCCAGTAGCCCTCTGGGGGAGACAGGCTACAATGAGCAGTTCTTC
cdr3_aa: CASSPLGETGYNEQFF

d_call: NA
v_call: TRBV5-1
j_call: TRBJ1-6
clone_size: many
cdr3_nt: TGCGCCAGCAGCTTGGGATCTAGGGATTCACCCCTCCACTTT
cdr3_aa: CASSLGSRDSPLHF

d_call: NA
v_call: TRBV5-4
j_call: TRBJ2-1
clone_size: many
cdr3_nt: TGTGCCAGCAGCCTCGACAGCCTGGGGCAGTTCTTC
cdr3_aa: CASSLDSLGQFF

d_call: NA
v_call: TRBV18
j_call: TRBJ2-6
clone_size: few
cdr3_nt: TGTGCCAGCTCTTCAACGGGGGCTGGGGCCAACGTCCTGACTTTC
cdr3_aa: CASSSTGAGANVLTF

d_call: TRBD1
v_call: TRBV3-1
j_call: TRBJ1-1
clone_size: few
cdr3_nt: TGTGCCAGCAGCCGGGGGACAGAGATGAACACTGAAGCTTTCTTT
cdr3_aa: CASSRGTEMNTEAFF

d_call: NA
v_call: TRBV10-3
j_call: TRBJ2-5
clone_size: NA
cdr3_nt: TGTGCCATCAGTGAGTCGAACTCACAAGAGACCCAGTACTTC
cdr3_aa: CAISESNSQETQYF

d_call: TRBD1
v_call: TRBV6-1
j_call: TRBJ2-1
clone_size: NA
cdr3_nt: TGTGCCAGCAGTCCGTGGGACAGGGTGCTCTATGAGCAGTTCTTC
cdr3_aa: CASSPWDRVLYEQFF

d_call: TRBD1
v_call: TRBV7-2
j_call: TRBJ2-1
clone_size: many
cdr3_nt: TGTGCCAGCAGCCTCTGGGTGTCGGGACAGAATGAGCAGTTCTTC
cdr3_aa: CASSLWVSGQNEQFF

d_call: TRBD2
v_call: TRBV7-9
j_call: TRBJ2-5
clone_size: many
cdr3_nt: TGTGCCAGCAGCCCAGGACTAGCGTGGGAGACCCAGTACTTC
cdr3_aa: CASSPGLAWETQYF

d_call: TRBD2
v_call: TRBV2
j_call: TRBJ2-5
clone_size: few
cdr3_nt: TGTGCCAGCAGTGGGTGGGGGGGTAAAGAGACCCAGTACTTC
cdr3_aa: CASSGWGGKETQYF

d_call: NA
v_call: TRBV20-1
j_call: TRBJ1-1
clone_size: NA
cdr3_nt: TGCAGCGCGGAGGGGTTTGGTGAAGCTTTCTTT
cdr3_aa: CSAEGFGEAFF

d_call: NA
v_call: TRBV6-5
j_call: TRBJ2-3
clone_size: many
cdr3_nt: TGTGCCAGCAGTTTCACAGGAGCCACTAGCACAGATACGCAGTATTTT
cdr3_aa: CASSFTGATSTDTQYF

d_call: NA
v_call: TRBV11-3
j_call: TRBJ2-1
clone_size: many
cdr3_nt: TGTGCCAGCAGCTGGGGAGCTCGGAATGAGCAGTTCTTC
cdr3_aa: CASSWGARNEQFF

d_call: NA
v_call: TRBV7-2
j_call: TRBJ2-3
clone_size: few
cdr3_nt: TGTGCCAGCAGCTCCAGAGGCCCGGGTCTCACAGATACGCAGTATTTT
cdr3_aa: CASSSRGPGLTDTQYF

d_call: TRBD1
v_call: TRBV10-3
j_call: TRBJ2-5
clone_size: NA
cdr3_nt: TGTGCCATCAGAGTAAAACAGGGGGGCGAAGAGACCCAGTACTTC
cdr3_aa: CAIRVKQGGEETQYF

d_call: TRBD1
v_call: TRBV18
j_call: TRBJ1-2
clone_size: NA
cdr3_nt: TGTGCCAGCTCACCACCGGCGAAGACAGGGGGTATTGGCTACACCTTC
cdr3_aa: CASSPPAKTGGIGYTF

d_call: NA
v_call: TRBV6-2/TRBV6-3
j_call: TRBJ2-7
clone_size: few
cdr3_nt: TGTGCCAGCAGTTACTCAACAGACCCCTATGAGGAGCAGTACTTC
cdr3_aa: CASSYSTDPYEEQYF

d_call: TRBD1
v_call: TRBV6-1
j_call: TRBJ1-1
clone_size: few
cdr3_nt: TGTGCCAGCAGTGAGCTGACAGGGGTGAACACTGAAGCTTTCTTT
cdr3_aa: CASSELTGVNTEAFF

d_call: NA
v_call: TRBV3-1
j_call: TRBJ1-1
clone_size: NA
cdr3_nt: TGTGCCAGCAGCCAAGGGGGGCGGGAAGCTTTCTTT
cdr3_aa: CASSQGGREAFF

d_call: NA
v_call: TRBV5-1
j_call: TRBJ2-3
clone_size: many
cdr3_nt: TGCGCCAGCAGCCCTAACCAAGGCACAGATACGCAGTATTTT
cdr3_aa: CASSPNQGTDTQYF

d_call: NA
v_call: TRBV5-1
j_call: TRBJ2-7
clone_size: many
cdr3_nt: TGCGCCAGCAGCTTGGCGGCGGGTGTGGACCCCTACGAGCAGTACTTC
cdr3_aa: CASSLAAGVDPYEQYF

d_call: TRBD1
v_call: TRBV5-1
j_call: TRBJ1-4
clone_size: many
cdr3_nt: TGCGCCAGCAGCCTTACAGGGGAAACTAATGAAAAACTGTTTTTT
cdr3_aa: CASSLTGETNEKLFF

d_call: TRBD1
v_call: TRBV3-1
j_call: TRBJ2-5
clone_size: many
cdr3_nt: TGTGCCAGCAGCCGTGCCGGGACAGGCTCTCAAGAGACCCAGTACTTC
cdr3_aa: CASSRAGTGSQETQYF

d_call: NA
v_call: TRBV6-2/TRBV6-3
j_call: TRBJ2-3
clone_size: many
cdr3_nt: TGTGCCAGCAGTTACGGTGGCGGTACGAATACGCAGTATTTT
cdr3_aa: CASSYGGGTNTQYF

d_call: TRBD2
v_call: TRBV6-5
j_call: TRBJ2-3
clone_size: many
cdr3_nt: TGTGCCAGCAGTTCCAGCGGGGAAAGCACAGATACGCAGTATTTT
cdr3_aa: CASSSSGESTDTQYF

d_call: NA
v_call: TRBV9
j_call: TRBJ1-4
clone_size: many
cdr3_nt: TGTGCCAGCAGCGTAGGAACGGGGTCGCGGGAAAAACTGTTTTTT
cdr3_aa: CASSVGTGSREKLFF

d_call: NA
v_call: TRBV20-1
j_call: TRBJ2-3
clone_size: many
cdr3_nt: TGCAGTGCTAGATCGTTTGACGCTAGCACAGATACGCAGTATTTT
cdr3_aa: CSARSFDASTDTQYF

d_call: NA
v_call: TRBV5-4
j_call: TRBJ1-6
clone_size: many
cdr3_nt: TGTGCCAGCAGTCCTGCCGGGACCCGATCGCCCCTCCACTTT
cdr3_aa: CASSPAGTRSPLHF

d_call: TRBD2
v_call: TRBV5-4
j_call: TRBJ2-3
clone_size: few
cdr3_nt: TGTGCCAGCAGCTTAGCGGGGGAAAGCACAGATACGCAGTATTTT
cdr3_aa: CASSLAGESTDTQYF

d_call: NA
v_call: TRBV20-1
j_call: TRBJ2-3
clone_size: many
cdr3_nt: TGCAGTGCCATAGGGCTAGGCACAGATACGCAGTATTTT
cdr3_aa: CSAIGLGTDTQYF

d_call: NA
v_call: TRBV12-3/TRBV12-4
j_call: TRBJ1-2
clone_size: many
cdr3_nt: TGTGCCAGCAGTTTTCGCGGGGTCCATGGCTACACCTTC
cdr3_aa: CASSFRGVHGYTF

d_call: NA
v_call: TRBV2
j_call: TRBJ2-7
clone_size: few
cdr3_nt: TGTGCCAGCAGGGGGGTCAGCGGGGAGCAGTACTTC
cdr3_aa: CASRGVSGEQYF

d_call: TRBD2
v_call: TRBV6-2/TRBV6-3
j_call: TRBJ2-3
clone_size: many
cdr3_nt: TGTGCCAGCAGTTCCGGGGGGAGCACAGATACGCAGTATTTT
cdr3_aa: CASSSGGSTDTQYF

d_call: TRBD2
v_call: TRBV4-1
j_call: TRBJ2-5
clone_size: many
cdr3_nt: TGCGCCAGCAGCAAAAGACTAGCGGGGAATTTTCAAGAGACCCAGTACTTC
cdr3_aa: CASSKRLAGNFQETQYF

d_call: NA
v_call: TRBV24-1
j_call: TRBJ2-6
clone_size: many
cdr3_nt: TGTGCCACCAGCTTGTCTGGGGCCAACGTCCTGACTTTC
cdr3_aa: CATSLSGANVLTF

d_call: NA
v_call: TRBV29-1
j_call: TRBJ2-2
clone_size: few
cdr3_nt: TGCAGCGTTGACGGTCCGAACACCGGGGAGCTGTTTTTT
cdr3_aa: CSVDGPNTGELFF

d_call: NA
v_call: TRBV18
j_call: TRBJ1-2
clone_size: few
cdr3_nt: TGTGCCAGCTCACCCCGTATCGGCTACACCTTC
cdr3_aa: CASSPRIGYTF

d_call: TRBD1
v_call: TRBV3-1
j_call: TRBJ2-5
clone_size: few
cdr3_nt: TGTGCCAGCAGCCAACGATCTGACAGGGGGCGAAAAGAGACCCAGTACTTC
cdr3_aa: CASSQRSDRGRKETQYF

d_call: NA
v_call: TRBV30
j_call: TRBJ2-7
clone_size: NA
cdr3_nt: TGTGCCTGGAGTGATCGGGGTTACTACGAGCAGTACTTC
cdr3_aa: CAWSDRGYYEQYF

d_call: NA
v_call: TRBV6-5
j_call: TRBJ1-2
clone_size: few
cdr3_nt: TGTGCCGTAACAGGGAATGATGGCTACACCTTC
cdr3_aa: CAVTGNDGYTF

d_call: NA
v_call: TRBV15
j_call: TRBJ2-5
clone_size: many
cdr3_nt: TGTGCCACCAGCAGAGATATAAGTTTACAAGAGACCCAGTACTTC
cdr3_aa: CATSRDISLQETQYF

d_call: TRBD1
v_call: TRBV12-3/TRBV12-4
j_call: TRBJ2-7
clone_size: many
cdr3_nt: TGTGCCAGCAGTTTACTCCTTTCTGGACAGGGGGAGCAGTACTTC
cdr3_aa: CASSLLLSGQGEQYF

d_call: NA
v_call: TRBV20-1
j_call: TRBJ2-3
clone_size: many
cdr3_nt: TGCAGTGCTAGAGATTACGAACGAGATACGCAGTATTTT
cdr3_aa: CSARDYERDTQYF

d_call: NA
v_call: TRBV20-1
j_call: TRBJ2-1
clone_size: few
cdr3_nt: TGCAGTGCTAGGGACCGTTTTAGGGTAGGACAGTACAATGAGCAGTTCTTC
cdr3_aa: CSARDRFRVGQYNEQFF

d_call: TRBD2
v_call: TRBV20-1
j_call: TRBJ2-7
clone_size: few
cdr3_nt: TGCAGTGCTACTCCTATAGCGGGAGGCTACGAGCAGTACTTC
cdr3_aa: CSATPIAGGYEQYF

d_call: TRBD2
v_call: TRBV6-2/TRBV6-3
j_call: TRBJ2-1
clone_size: many
cdr3_nt: TGTGCCAGCAGTAACCCGCGGGGGGGCCGGCGGAGCAATGAGCAGTTCTTC
cdr3_aa: CASSNPRGGRRSNEQFF

d_call: NA
v_call: TRBV7-6
j_call: TRBJ1-3
clone_size: NA
cdr3_nt: TGTGCCAGCAGCTTAGCAGTCGCTGCCTCTGGAAACACCATATATTTT
cdr3_aa: CASSLAVAASGNTIYF

d_call: NA
v_call: TRBV5-1
j_call: TRBJ2-3
clone_size: many
cdr3_nt: TGCGCCAGCAGCTTGGCGGCAGGCACAGATACGCAGTATTTT
cdr3_aa: CASSLAAGTDTQYF

d_call: TRBD2
v_call: TRBV9
j_call: TRBJ2-3
clone_size: NA
cdr3_nt: TGTGCCAGCAGTGCGACTAGCGGGGTAACAGATACGCAGTATTTT
cdr3_aa: CASSATSGVTDTQYF

d_call: TRBD2
v_call: TRBV5-4
j_call: TRBJ2-2
clone_size: many
cdr3_nt: TGTGCCAGCAGCTTCGGGGCGGGGGGCCTGCTGCCCGGGGAGCTGTTTTTT
cdr3_aa: CASSFGAGGLLPGELFF

d_call: NA
v_call: TRBV12-3/TRBV12-4
j_call: TRBJ1-5
clone_size: few
cdr3_nt: TGTGCCAGCAGGTTGGGCAGGGAGACGGGCAATCAGCCCCAGCATTTT
cdr3_aa: CASRLGRETGNQPQHF

d_call: TRBD1
v_call: TRBV12-3/TRBV12-4
j_call: TRBJ1-2
clone_size: NA
cdr3_nt: TGTGCCAGCAGTTTCCGGACAGGAGACTATGGCTACACCTTC
cdr3_aa: CASSFRTGDYGYTF

d_call: NA
v_call: TRBV12-3/TRBV12-4
j_call: TRBJ1-4
clone_size: NA
cdr3_nt: TGTGCCAGCAGTTTATCTTTACAGGGAAATGAAAAACTGTTTTTT
cdr3_aa: CASSLSLQGNEKLFF